Listed below are T cell receptor beta chains from one sample, sequenced in a study of blood T cell repertoires in COVID-19. Produced via immunoSEQ multiplex PCR; TCRdb's table is partial and in-frame only. The table includes roughly 190,000 clones, roughly 91% detected once. The sample was peripheral blood. The source of these receptors is a human donor in a cohort sampled during active COVID-19. Each CDR3 is given with its conserved first and last residue. A D gene is named only where the DNA matches it firmly. Rows may omit the clone size; those that give it use once, few, many or a size class.

>TRBV6-2/TRBV6-3|TRBJ1-2|NA|NA
CASSYQENYGYTF
TGTGCCAGCAGTTATCAGGAAAACTATGGCTACACCTTC
>TRBV11-2|TRBJ2-7|TRBD2|NA
CASSGLAVLYEQYF
TGTGCCAGCAGCGGTCTAGCGGTTCTTTACGAGCAGTACTTC
>TRBV7-9|TRBJ2-7|NA|NA
CASSFPGPGYEQYF
TGTGCCAGCAGCTTCCCAGGACCGGGGTACGAGCAGTACTTC
>TRBV15|TRBJ1-3|NA|NA
CATSRERTRTGNTIYF
TGTGCCACCAGCAGAGAGAGGACTAGAACAGGAAACACCATATATTTT
>TRBV7-2|TRBJ2-7|NA|NA
CASSLGGQGGYEQYF
TGTGCCAGCAGCTTAGGGGGCCAGGGGGGCTACGAGCAGTACTTC
>TRBV6-5|TRBJ1-6|NA|NA
CASRGTGFSPLHF
TGTGCCAGCAGGGGAACAGGGTTCTCACCCCTCCACTTT
>TRBV19|TRBJ2-7|NA|NA
CASSIVGNYEQYF
TGTGCCAGTAGTATAGTCGGGAACTACGAGCAGTACTTC
>TRBV6-4|TRBJ2-3|TRBD2|once
CASSDSTREGTDTQYF
TGTGCCAGCAGTGACTCGACGCGGGAGGGCACAGATACGCAGTATTTT
>TRBV30|TRBJ1-3|TRBD1|NA
CAWSGLSDRVASGNTIYF
TGTGCCTGGAGTGGCTTGTCGGACAGGGTTGCTTCTGGAAACACCATATATTTT
>TRBV19|TRBJ1-3|NA|NA
CASSIDGRRGGSGGNTIYF
TGTGCCAGTAGTATAGACGGGCGGCGCGGAGGATCCGGTGGAAACACCATATATTTT
>TRBV28|TRBJ1-6|TRBD1|NA
CASSSAGQGNSPLHF
TGTGCCAGCAGTTCCGCTGGACAGGGAAATTCACCCCTCCACTTT
>TRBV10-3|TRBJ2-7|NA|NA
CAISESIGTNYEQYF
TGTGCCATCAGTGAGTCGATAGGGACAAACTACGAGCAGTACTTC
>TRBV6-1|TRBJ2-4|TRBD1|NA
CASSDRGMSKNIQYF
TGTGCCAGCAGTGACAGGGGGATGTCCAAAAACATTCAGTACTTC
>TRBV4-2|TRBJ2-1|TRBD2|NA
CASSQGWTSGRPSSYNEQFF
TGTGCCAGCAGCCAAGGCTGGACTAGCGGGAGGCCGAGCTCCTACAATGAGCAGTTCTTC
>TRBV19|TRBJ1-5|NA|NA
CASSFAVYQPQHF
TGTGCCAGTAGTTTCGCAGTTTATCAGCCCCAGCATTTT
>TRBV5-3|TRBJ2-3|NA|NA
CARSFRPAGPDTQYF
TGTGCCAGAAGCTTCAGGCCCGCGGGTCCAGATACGCAGTATTTT
>TRBV3-1/TRBV3-2|TRBJ1-1|NA|NA
CASSQAGITEAFF
TGTGCCAGCAGCCAAGCAGGGATCACTGAAGCTTTCTTT
>TRBV5-1|TRBJ2-3|NA|NA
CASSEQRPTDTQYF
TGCGCCAGCAGCGAACAGAGACCAACAGATACGCAGTATTTT
>TRBV30|TRBJ1-5|NA|NA
CAWDSGRDQPQHF
TGTGCCTGGGACTCAGGGAGGGATCAGCCCCAGCATTTT
>TRBV7-9|TRBJ2-3|TRBD2|NA
CASSPPVASGRTDTQYF
TGTGCCAGCAGCCCCCCGGTGGCTAGCGGACGCACAGATACGCAGTATTTT
>TRBV3-1/TRBV3-2|TRBJ2-2|TRBD1|NA
CASKWDRVNTGELFF
TGTGCCAGCAAGTGGGACAGGGTGAACACCGGGGAGCTGTTTTTT
>TRBV28|TRBJ2-7|NA|NA
CASSLPHRDTGPYEQYF
TGTGCCAGCAGTTTACCGCACAGAGATACAGGGCCCTACGAGCAGTACTTC
>TRBV19|TRBJ2-2|NA|few
CASTTYIGARGLFF
TGTGCCAGTACCACTTATATAGGGGCCAGGGGGCTGTTTTTT
>TRBV5-4|TRBJ1-4|NA|NA
CASSPWPTNEKLFF
TGTGCCAGCAGCCCCTGGCCAACTAATGAAAAACTGTTTTTT
>TRBV3-1/TRBV3-2|TRBJ2-1|TRBD1|NA
CASSHPGTGDDEQFF
TGTGCCAGCAGCCATCCCGGGACAGGGGATGATGAGCAGTTCTTC
>TRBV2|TRBJ2-1|TRBD1|once
CASSEGQGINEQFF
TGTGCCAGCAGCGAAGGACAGGGTATCAATGAGCAGTTCTTC
>TRBV5-5|TRBJ2-5|NA|NA
CASSAGETQYF
TGTGCCAGCAGTGCGGGGGAGACCCAGTACTTC
>TRBV3-1/TRBV3-2|TRBJ1-1|NA|once
CASSQLDSEAFF
TGTGCCAGCAGCCAATTAGACAGTGAAGCTTTCTTT
>TRBV10-2|TRBJ2-7|NA|NA
CASSEGAGSLYEQYF
TGCGCCAGCAGTGAAGGGGCAGGGTCGCTTTACGAGCAGTACTTC
>TRBV30|TRBJ1-2|NA|NA
CAWSQQGLGGYTF
TGTGCCTGGAGCCAACAGGGTTTAGGAGGCTACACCTTC
>TRBV18|TRBJ2-7|NA|NA
CASSPGTRSYEQYF
TGTGCCAGCTCACCCGGGACAAGGTCCTACGAGCAGTACTTC
>TRBV3-1/TRBV3-2|TRBJ2-7|NA|NA
CASSQVPYRDEQYF
TGTGCCAGCAGCCAAGTGCCCTACAGGGACGAGCAGTACTTC
>TRBV5-5|TRBJ1-4|NA|NA
CASSLEGPGLIGSEKLFF
TGTGCCAGCAGCTTGGAGGGGCCAGGGCTAATTGGATCTGAAAAACTGTTTTTT
>TRBV4-2|TRBJ2-1|TRBD2|few
CASSQVGLAGSSYNEQFF
TGTGCCAGCAGCCAGGTAGGACTAGCGGGGAGCTCCTACAATGAGCAGTTCTTC
>TRBV24-1|TRBJ2-2|NA|NA
CATAGFDGTGELFF
TGTGCCACCGCGGGGTTTGATGGGACCGGGGAGCTGTTTTTT
>TRBV13|TRBJ1-1|TRBD1|NA
CASSQRQGTEAFF
TGTGCCAGCAGCCAAAGACAGGGAACTGAAGCTTTCTTT
>TRBV23-1|TRBJ2-7|NA|NA
CASSQWAGKRYEQYF
TGCGCCAGCAGTCAATGGGCAGGGAAACGCTACGAGCAGTACTTC
>TRBV13|TRBJ2-4|TRBD2|NA
CASSLGLAGAQGYIQYF
TGTGCCAGCAGCTTAGGGCTAGCGGGGGCCCAGGGGTACATTCAGTACTTC
>TRBV12-3/TRBV12-4|TRBJ2-7|NA|few
CASSFTQTYEQYF
TGTGCCAGCAGTTTTACCCAGACCTACGAGCAGTACTTC
>TRBV4-1|TRBJ2-3|NA|once
CASSHGNSGESTDTQYF
TGCGCCAGCAGCCATGGGAACTCGGGGGAAAGCACAGATACGCAGTATTTT
>TRBV5-1|TRBJ2-5|TRBD1|NA
CASSLGTGGEETQYF
TGCGCCAGCAGCTTGGGGACAGGGGGCGAGGAGACCCAGTACTTC
>TRBV5-4|TRBJ2-3|NA|once
CASSIPTGEGTDTQYF
TGTGCCAGCAGCATTCCGACAGGGGAGGGGACAGATACGCAGTATTTT
>TRBV6-5|TRBJ1-2|NA|NA
CASTAAGSGYTF
TGTGCCAGCACCGCAGCGGGCAGTGGCTACACCTTC
>TRBV6-6|TRBJ2-1|NA|NA
CASSYSTRSVDEQFF
TGTGCCAGCAGTTACTCGACCAGGTCCGTTGATGAGCAGTTCTTC
>TRBV5-1|TRBJ2-3|TRBD2|NA
CARGRAQYF
TGCGCCCGCGGGAGGGCGCAGTATTTT
>TRBV2|TRBJ2-2|NA|NA
CASSPNEVTGELFF
TGTGCCAGCAGCCCTAACGAGGTAACCGGGGAGCTGTTTTTT
>TRBV6-5|TRBJ1-6|NA|NA
CASAQSSYNSPLHF
TGTGCCAGCGCACAGAGCTCCTATAATTCACCCCTCCACTTT
>TRBV7-2|TRBJ2-1|NA|NA
CASRQDRDSYNEQFF
TGTGCCAGCAGACAGGACAGAGACTCCTACAATGAGCAGTTCTTC
>TRBV6-2/TRBV6-3|TRBJ1-1|NA|NA
CASSRLGGGTEAFF
TGTGCCAGCAGCCGACTGGGGGGTGGCACTGAAGCTTTCTTT
>TRBV2|TRBJ2-7|NA|NA
CASSPPTRSYEQYF
TGTGCCAGCAGTCCTCCGACAAGATCCTACGAGCAGTACTTC
>TRBV9|TRBJ1-6|TRBD1|NA
CASSDGQGHVPYSPLHF
TGTGCCAGCAGCGACGGACAGGGCCACGTCCCATATTCACCCCTCCACTTT
>TRBV29-1|TRBJ2-7|TRBD1|once
CSVAGGGTAYEQYF
TGCAGCGTCGCTGGTGGTGGGACAGCCTACGAGCAGTACTTC
>TRBV4-1|TRBJ1-1|TRBD1|NA
CASSQDQGVLNTEAFF
TGCGCCAGCAGCCAAGACCAGGGGGTGCTCAACACTGAAGCTTTCTTT
>TRBV28|TRBJ2-1|TRBD2|NA
CASTLSVALGGDEQFF
TGTGCCAGCACCCTGTCCGTAGCCTTGGGAGGGGATGAGCAGTTCTTC
>TRBV6-5|TRBJ1-2|TRBD1|NA
CASSYRGQGYGYTF
TGTGCCAGCAGTTACAGGGGACAGGGGTATGGCTACACCTTC